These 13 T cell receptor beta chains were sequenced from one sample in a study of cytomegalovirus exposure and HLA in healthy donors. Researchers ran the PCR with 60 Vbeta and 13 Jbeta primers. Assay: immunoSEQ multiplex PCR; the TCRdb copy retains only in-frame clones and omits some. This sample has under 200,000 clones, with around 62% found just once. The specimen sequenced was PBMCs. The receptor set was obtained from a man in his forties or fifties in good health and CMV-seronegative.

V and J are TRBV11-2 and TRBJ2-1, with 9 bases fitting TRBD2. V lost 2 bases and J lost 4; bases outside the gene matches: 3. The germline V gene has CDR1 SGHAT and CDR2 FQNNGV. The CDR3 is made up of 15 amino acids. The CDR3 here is CASSLSSGGYNEQFF. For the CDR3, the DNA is TGTGCCAGCAGCTTAAGTAGCGGGGGTTACAATGAGCAGTTCTTC.

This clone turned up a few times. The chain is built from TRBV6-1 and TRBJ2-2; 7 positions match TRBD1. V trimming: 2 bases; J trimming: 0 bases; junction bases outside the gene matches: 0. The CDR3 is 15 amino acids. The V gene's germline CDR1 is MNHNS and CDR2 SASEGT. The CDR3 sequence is CASSEQGANTGELFF. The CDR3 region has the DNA TGTGCCAGCAGTGAACAGGGGGCGAACACCGGGGAGCTGTTTTTT.

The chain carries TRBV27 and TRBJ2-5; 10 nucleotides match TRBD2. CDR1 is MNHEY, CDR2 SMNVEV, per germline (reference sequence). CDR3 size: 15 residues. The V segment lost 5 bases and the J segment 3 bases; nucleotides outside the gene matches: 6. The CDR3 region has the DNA TGTGCCAGCAGTCCCATCACTAGCGGGAAAGAGACCCAGTACTTC. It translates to CASSPITSGKETQYF.

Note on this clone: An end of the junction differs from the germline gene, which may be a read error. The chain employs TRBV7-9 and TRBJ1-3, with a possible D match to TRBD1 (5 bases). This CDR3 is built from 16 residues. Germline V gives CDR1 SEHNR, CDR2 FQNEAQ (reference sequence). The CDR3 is CSSTGAGRNSGNTIYF. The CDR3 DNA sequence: TGTTCCAGCACGGGCGCAGGGCGAAACTCTGGAAACACCATATATTTT.

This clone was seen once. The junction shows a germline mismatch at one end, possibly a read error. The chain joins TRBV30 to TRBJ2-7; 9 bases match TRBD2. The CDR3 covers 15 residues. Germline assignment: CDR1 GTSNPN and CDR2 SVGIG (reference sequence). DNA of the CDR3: TGTGCCGGGAGCCCGACGAGGACTAGCGAAAACGAGCAGTACTTC. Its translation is CAGSPTRTSENEQYF.

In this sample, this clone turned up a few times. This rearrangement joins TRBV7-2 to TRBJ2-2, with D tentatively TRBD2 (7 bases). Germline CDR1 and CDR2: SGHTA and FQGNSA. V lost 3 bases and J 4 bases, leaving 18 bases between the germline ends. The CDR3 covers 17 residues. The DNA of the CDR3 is TGTGCCAGCAGCTTCTGGGGGGCGGGAGTTAGCACCGGGGAGCTGTTTTTT. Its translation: CASSFWGAGVSTGELFF.

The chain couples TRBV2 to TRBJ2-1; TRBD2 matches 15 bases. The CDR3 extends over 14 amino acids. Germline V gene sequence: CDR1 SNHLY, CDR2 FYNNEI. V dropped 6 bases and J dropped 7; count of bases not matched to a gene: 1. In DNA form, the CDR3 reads TGTGCCAGCAGAGGACTAGCGGGAGGGAATGAGCAGTTCTTC. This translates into CASRGLAGGNEQFF.

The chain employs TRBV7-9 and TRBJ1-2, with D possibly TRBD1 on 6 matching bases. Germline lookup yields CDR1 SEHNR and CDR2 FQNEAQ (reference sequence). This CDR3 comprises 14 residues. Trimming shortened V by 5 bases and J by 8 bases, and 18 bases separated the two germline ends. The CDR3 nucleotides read TGTGCCAGCAGCACCACCCCCAAGGGGGAGGGCTACACCTTC. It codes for CASSTTPKGEGYTF.

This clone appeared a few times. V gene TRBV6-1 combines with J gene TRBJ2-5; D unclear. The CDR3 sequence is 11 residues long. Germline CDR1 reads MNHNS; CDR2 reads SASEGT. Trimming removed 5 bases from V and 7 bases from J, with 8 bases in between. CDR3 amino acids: CASSPSGTQYF. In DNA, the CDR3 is TGTGCCAGCAGTCCCTCGGGGACCCAGTACTTC.

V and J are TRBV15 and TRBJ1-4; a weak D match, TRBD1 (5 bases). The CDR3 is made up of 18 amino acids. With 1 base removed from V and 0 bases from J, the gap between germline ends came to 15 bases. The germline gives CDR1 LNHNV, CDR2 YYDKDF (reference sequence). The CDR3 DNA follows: TGTGCCACCAGCAGAGGGGGCCTAAATTTTGCAACTAATGAAAAACTGTTTTTT. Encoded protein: CATSRGGLNFATNEKLFF. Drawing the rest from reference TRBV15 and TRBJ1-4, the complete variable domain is DAMVIQNPRYQVTQFGKPVTLSCSQTLNHNVMYWYQQKSSQAPKLLFHYYDKDFNNEADTPDNFQSRRPNTSFCFLDIRSPGLGDTAMYLCATSRGGLNFATNEKLFFGSGTQLSVL.

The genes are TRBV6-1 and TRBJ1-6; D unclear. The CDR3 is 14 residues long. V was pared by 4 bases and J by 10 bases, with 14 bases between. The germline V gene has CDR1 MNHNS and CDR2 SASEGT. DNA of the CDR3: TGTGCCAGCAGTGGAGGTACTCCCAACTCACCCCTCCACTTT. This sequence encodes CASSGGTPNSPLHF.

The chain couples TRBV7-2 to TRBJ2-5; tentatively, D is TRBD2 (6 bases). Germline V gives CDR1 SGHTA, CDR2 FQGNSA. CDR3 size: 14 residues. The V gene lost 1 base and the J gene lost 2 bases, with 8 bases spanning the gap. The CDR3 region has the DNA TGTGCCAGCAGCTTAGTACGGGGGCAAGAGACCCAGTACTTC. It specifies CASSLVRGQETQYF.

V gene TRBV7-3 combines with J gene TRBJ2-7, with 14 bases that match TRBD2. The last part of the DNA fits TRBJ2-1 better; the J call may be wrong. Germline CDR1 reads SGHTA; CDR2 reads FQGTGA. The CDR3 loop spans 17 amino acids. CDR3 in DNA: TGTGCCAGCAGCTTTTCCCAGGGACTAGCGGGAGTTGGTGAGCAGTTCTTC. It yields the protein CASSFSQGLAGVGEQFF.